The 14 T cell receptor beta chains below come from one sample, sequenced in a study of shared clonotypes between healthy human individuals (dated by TCRdb to the early 2020s). To prepare the library, the immunoSEQ multiplex PCR assay was applied. TCRdb limited this immuneACCESS table to in-frame rearrangements with V and J called. A share of clones is missing; checked studies link under half to unresolved V genes, and the rest is unexplained. Present in this sample are 1.6 million or so clones, around 95% of which were seen just once. The top ten hold approximately 1.1% of the sample. The sequenced material came from naive CD4+ T cells sorted from blood. What this sample's cell subset or site label stands for: CD45RA+ positively selected. The receptors were gathered from a man aged 30 to 45 in good health.

This rearrangement joins TRBV9 to TRBJ2-1; 9 nucleotides agree with TRBD1. Germline V gene sequence: CDR1 SGDLS, CDR2 YYNGEE. Germline trimming cut 3 bases from V and 9 bases from J; bases unmatched to any gene: 10. CDR3 length: 15 amino acids. The CDR3 DNA reads TGTGCCAGCAGCGGCTCCGGGACAGGGAGGGTTGAGCAGTTCTTC. Translating it yields CASSGSGTGRVEQFF.

J is TRBJ2-5 and V is TRBV6-5, with D possibly being TRBD2 (5 bases). The CDR3 spans 14 residues. V was cut by 0 bases and J by 5 bases, with 10 bases left in between. Germline loops: CDR1 MNHEY, CDR2 SVGAGI. CDR3 sequence (DNA): TGTGCCAGCAGTTACTCGTCCCGGAGGGAGACCCAGTACTTC. This gives the protein CASSYSSRRETQYF.

The chain uses TRBV19 and TRBJ2-2; the match to TRBD1 covers 8 bases. The CDR3 is 17 residues long. CDR1 is LNHDA and CDR2 is SQIVND in the germline V gene (reference sequence). J gave up 0 bases and V 3 bases, and 6 bases lay outside the gene matches. For the CDR3, the DNA is TGTGCCAGTAGTATGCGAACGGGACAGGCGAACACCGGGGAGCTGTTTTTT. As protein: CASSMRTGQANTGELFF.

This chain uses TRBV2 with TRBJ2-7; D unresolved. The CDR3 extends over 11 amino acids. Trimming took off 9 bases at V and 2 bases at J, with 8 bases between the two ends. Germline lookup yields CDR1 SNHLY and CDR2 FYNNEI. The DNA for the CDR3 is TGTGCCAGGCCCCAAGCCTACGAGCAGTACTTC. This sequence encodes CARPQAYEQYF.

The chain links TRBV7-9 to TRBJ2-5; D may be TRBD2 (6 bases). V lost 5 bases and J lost 5, with 18 bases in between. The CDR3 has 15 residues. Germline V gene data show CDR1 as SEHNR and CDR2 as FQNEAQ (reference sequence). CDR3 DNA: TGTGCCAGCAGCAACCCGGGACTCCCGCTTGAGACCCAGTACTTC. It yields the protein CASSNPGLPLETQYF.

This chain joins TRBV2 and TRBJ1-1; 8 bases agree with TRBD1. With V trimmed by 5 bases and J by 8 bases, 10 bases remained unmatched. This CDR3 has 14 amino acids. CDR1 SNHLY and CDR2 FYNNEI come from the germline V gene. The CDR3 nucleotides are TGTGCCAGCAGTTTAACAGGGGGGAGCGACGAAGCTTTCTTT. It specifies CASSLTGGSDEAFF.

The V gene is TRBV27, the J gene TRBJ2-7; 8 bases line up with TRBD1. The trim removed 8 bases at V and 0 bases at J, leaving 12 bases unmatched. This CDR3 has 16 amino acids. Germline V lookup: CDR1 MNHEY, CDR2 SMNVEV (reference sequence). CDR3 bases: TGTGCCAGCCGAGATCAGAGACAGGGGAGCTCCTACGAGCAGTACTTC. Translating it yields CASRDQRQGSSYEQYF.

Points on this clone: Within the sample, other DNA sequences also encode this same CDR3. The rearrangement uses TRBV5-1 and TRBJ1-1; 7 bases match TRBD1. Looked up from germline, CDR1 is SGHRS and CDR2 is YFSETQ. There are 15 residues in the CDR3. Losses at the gene ends were 1 base for V and 1 base for J; bases not matched to a gene: 4. The CDR3 protein is CASSLLGTANTEAFF. CDR3 nucleotides: TGCGCCAGCAGCTTGTTGGGGACAGCGAACACTGAAGCTTTCTTT.

This chain uses TRBV6-1 with TRBJ2-7, with TRBD1 identical over 12 bases. CDR3 length: 14 residues. Germline trimming cut 7 bases from V and 6 bases from J; bases unmatched to any gene: 7. Germline assignment: CDR1 MNHNS and CDR2 SASEGT. The CDR3 DNA follows: TGTGCCAGCACTCGGGGGACAGGGGGCTTCGAGCAGTACTTC. The encoded protein is CASTRGTGGFEQYF.

In nucleotides, the CDR3 is TGTGCCAGCAGTGCCGGGTGGGACGGGAATGAGCAGTTCTTC. Translation gives CASSAGWDGNEQFF. The chain links TRBV2 to TRBJ2-1, with D tentatively TRBD1 or TRBD2 (5 bases each). Germline CDR1 reads SNHLY; CDR2 reads FYNNEI. Trimming removed 4 bases from V and 7 bases from J, with 14 bases in between. The CDR3 totals 14 residues.

The rearrangement joins TRBV29-1 to TRBJ2-3; 9 bases align to TRBD1. This CDR3 comprises 14 residues. V gave up 6 bases and J gave up 2 bases; unmatched junction bases: 6. Germline-derived CDR1 and CDR2 are SQVTM and ANQGSEA. For the CDR3, the DNA is TGCAGCGTGGGGACAGGGAGAACCACAGATACGCAGTATTTT. Translating gives CSVGTGRTTDTQYF.

This clone was observed a few times. V usage is TRBV5-5 and J usage is TRBJ2-7; no reliable D call. This CDR3 contains 12 residues. Germline V gene data show CDR1 as SGHKS and CDR2 as YYEKEE (reference sequence). V was clipped by 4 bases and J by 3 bases, with 8 bases between them. CDR3 nucleotide sequence: TGTGCCAGCAGCCACCCGGGCTACGAGCAGTACTTC. Its protein is CASSHPGYEQYF.

This clone was seen just once. The V and J genes are TRBV19 and TRBJ1-1; D might be TRBD1 (6 bases). The CDR3 contains 15 residues. Per germline, CDR1 LNHDA and CDR2 SQIVND (reference sequence). The CDR3 loop is CATIGTFGVGTEAFF. The DNA of the CDR3 is TGTGCAACAATCGGGACATTCGGAGTTGGGACTGAAGCTTTCTTT.

The V and J genes are TRBV5-6 and TRBJ2-7; D possibly corresponds to TRBD1 (7 bases). Germline CDR1 SGHDT, CDR2 YYEEEE. The CDR3 is 14 residues long. With 4 bases removed from V and 2 bases from J, the gap between germline ends came to 13 bases. This CDR3 reads CASSPTGRTYEQYF. CDR3 in DNA: TGTGCCAGCAGCCCGACAGGGAGGACCTACGAGCAGTACTTC.